The 3 T cell receptor beta chains listed next were all sequenced from one sample in a study of metastatic and nonmetastatic thyroid tumors. Using MiXCR, TCRdb reanalyzed the PCR reads. The sample contains 15,000 or so clones, roughly 14% of which appear only once. No treatment of any kind had been given to any patient before thyroid surgery. The sequencing sample was made of blood. Source of these receptors: a female donor with papillary thyroid cancer or a benign thyroid nodule (not recorded which). Some clones in this sample may be carry-over from other donors' samples.

A remark on this clone: Other DNA sequences within the sample encode an identical CDR3. The chain links TRBV10-3 to TRBJ1-2, with a weak D call TRBD1 (6 bases). Germline CDR1 reads ENHRY; CDR2 reads SYGVKD. Between the trimmed V and J ends, which lost 6 bases and 6 bases, there was a span of 20 bases. The CDR3 is 15 residues long. The CDR3 DNA reads TGTGCCATCAGCGATTTTGGGGGGGCGCGTGATGGCTACACCTTC. It yields the protein CAISDFGGARDGYTF.

This clone was counted ten times or more. The rearrangement uses TRBV15 and TRBJ1-1; D is ambiguous. Trimming left V 0 bases short and J 13 bases short, with 15 bases between. The CDR3 is made up of 13 amino acids. Germline CDR1 reads LNHNV; CDR2 reads YYDKDF (reference sequence). CDR3 in DNA: TGTGCCACCAGCAGAGATCAAACTTGGGAGGTTTTCTTT. Protein: CATSRDQTWEVFF.

This clone was observed many times. The chain has TRBV5-6 and TRBJ1-2, with a possible D match to TRBD1 (6 bases). In germline, CDR1 is SGHDT, CDR2 YYEEEE. This CDR3 has 13 amino acids. Trimming removed 5 bases from V and 4 bases from J, with 12 bases in between. The CDR3 is CASRATGFYGYTF. In DNA, the CDR3 is TGTGCCAGCAGGGCTACAGGGTTCTATGGCTACACCTTC.